Shown below are 18 T cell receptor beta chains from a single sample sequenced in a study of CD8+CD57+ T cells in acquired aplastic anemia. Using genomic DNA as the template, TCR beta VDJ and CDR3 profiling was carried out. MiXCR, applied by TCRdb to the reads, yields one record per CDR3 protein. Of hundreds of thousands of distinct CDR3 sequences listed, approximately 45% are singletons. Individuals selected for sequencing had exhibited CD8+CD57+ cell expansion on flow cytometry. The specimen sequenced was sorted CD4+, CD8+, or CD8+CD57+ T cells (not recorded which) from PBMCs. All receptors come from a human donor with aplastic anemia.

On this clonotype itself: This may come from a read error, since a much larger clone is one base off. This chain joins TRBV9 and TRBJ2-1; no clear D gene. This CDR3 has 14 residues. CDR1 and CDR2 from the germline V gene are SGDLS and YYNGEE. CDR3 coding DNA: TGTGCCAGCAGCGTATCACCTACCTACAATGAGCAGCTCTTC. This codes for CASSVSPTYNEQLF.

Many counts were recorded for this clonotype. This chain links TRBV7-9 with TRBJ2-1; 11 nucleotides line up with TRBD2. The trim removed 3 bases at V and 5 bases at J, leaving 3 bases unmatched. Germline CDR1 is SEHNR and CDR2 is FQNEAQ (reference sequence). The CDR3 has 15 amino acids. The CDR3 spells CASSLTSGTNNEQFF. The CDR3 DNA reads as TGTGCCAGCAGCTTGACTAGCGGGACTAACAATGAGCAGTTCTTC. Complete variable domain (other parts from reference TRBV7-9 and TRBJ2-1): DTGVSQNPRHKITKRGQNVTFRCDPISEHNRLYWYRQTLGQGPEFLTYFQNEAQLEKSRLLSDRFSAERPKGSFSTLEIQRTEQGDSAMYLCASSLTSGTNNEQFFGPGTRLTVL.

With regard to this clonotype: This likely comes from a read error, as the CDR3 has no conserved phenylalanine or tryptophan at its end. Because the CDR3's place on the DNA is in doubt, the DNA is left out and the CDR3 is given as listed by TCRdb. The CDR3 region is CASSTEALL. The chain uses TRBV7-9 and TRBJ1-4. Germline CDR1 is SEHNR and CDR2 is FQNEAQ (reference sequence). Including both end residues, the CDR3 is 9 amino acids long.

The table lists this clonotype with many counts. This chain uses TRBV20-1 with TRBJ1-5; a weak D match, TRBD1 (5 bases). Per germline, CDR1 DFQATT and CDR2 SNEGSKA (reference sequence). V was shortened by 3 bases and J by 4 bases, with 10 bases between the two germline ends. This CDR3 spans 13 amino acids. The CDR3 loop is CSARGRENQPQHF. The CDR3 bases are TGCAGTGCTAGGGGCAGGGAGAATCAGCCCCAGCATTTT.

The rearrangement uses TRBV27 and TRBJ1-2; 7 positions agree with TRBD1. Germline values: CDR1 MNHEY, CDR2 SMNVEV (reference sequence). The CDR3 spans 17 residues. V lost 7 bases, J lost 1 base, and 15 bases stayed unmatched. The CDR3 nucleotides are TGTGCCAGCACCCCAAGGGTATACGGGACAGATAACTATGGCTACACCTTC. It codes for CASTPRVYGTDNYGYTF.

The gene calls are TRBV20-1 and TRBJ2-7; 9 bases are shared with TRBD1. Per germline, CDR1 DFQATT and CDR2 SNEGSKA (reference sequence). V gave up 5 bases and J gave up 6 bases; unmatched junction bases: 11. This CDR3 region has 14 residues. For the CDR3, the DNA is TGCAGTGCTGGGTTGGGGACAGGGTCTGTCGAGCAGTACGTC. Translating it yields CSAGLGTGSVEQYV.

This clonotype has a count of ten or more. The V gene is TRBV6-4, the J gene TRBJ2-1; 7 nucleotides agree with TRBD2. V shed 2 bases and J 8 bases; nucleotides not matched to a gene: 6. The germline V gene has CDR1 MRHNA and CDR2 SNTAGT. This CDR3 comprises 14 residues. The CDR3, as DNA: TGTGCCAGCAGTGACGTGGCGGGGAGGGATGAGCAGTTCTTC. It yields the protein CASSDVAGRDEQFF.

This clonotype came up once. The V call is TRBV19, the J call TRBJ2-7; 10 nucleotides line up with TRBD2. Germline V gives CDR1 LNHDA, CDR2 SQIVND (reference sequence). V dropped 6 bases and J dropped 4; count of bases not matched to a gene: 3. This CDR3 has 13 residues. The CDR3 DNA is TGTGCCAGTAGCGCTAGCGGGGGATACGAGCAGTACTTC. This sequence encodes CASSASGGYEQYF.

The gene calls are TRBV10-3 and TRBJ2-3; D is unresolved. CDR3 size: 13 residues. The germline gives CDR1 ENHRY, CDR2 SYGVKD. V was shortened by 3 bases and J by 2 bases, with 6 bases between the two germline ends. The CDR3 is CAISEQSTDTQYF. The CDR3 DNA reads as TGTGCCATCAGTGAACAGTCCACAGATACGCAGTATTTT.

J is TRBJ2-7 and V is TRBV15, with D unresolved. This CDR3 comprises 16 residues. The V gene's germline CDR1 is LNHNV and CDR2 YYDKDF (reference sequence). V was trimmed by 0 bases and J by 4 bases, leaving 16 bases between them. The CDR3 is CATSREGPGSIYEQYF. CDR3 DNA: TGTGCCACCAGCAGAGAGGGCCCTGGCAGCATTTACGAGCAGTACTTC.

The CDR3 DNA reads TGTGCCATCAGTGAGTTGGGACTTCCCTACGAGCAGTACTTC. This encodes CAISELGLPYEQYF. The chain couples TRBV10-3 to TRBJ2-7, with D perhaps TRBD2 (6 bases). The V and J ends lost 1 base and 2 bases respectively, with 9 bases between them. The CDR3 totals 14 residues. Germline CDR1 and CDR2: ENHRY and SYGVKD.

As for this clonotype: A read error is likely, as this CDR3 ends without the conserved phenylalanine or tryptophan. No DNA is shown, since the ends of the CDR3 on it are uncertain; the CDR3 is the one TCRdb lists. The chain is built from TRBV7-7 and TRBJ1-6; TRBD1 was called by the table and not checked on the DNA. The CDR3 is 9 residues long, counting both termini. Per germline, CDR1 SSHAT and CDR2 FNYEAQ (reference sequence). The CDR3 here is CASSPGQYS.

This clonotype was counted many times. The genes are TRBV7-9 and TRBJ2-7; 7 bases match TRBD1. The V gene's germline CDR1 is SEHNR and CDR2 FQNEAQ (reference sequence). The CDR3 contains 16 residues. The trim removed 5 bases at V and 2 bases at J, leaving 12 bases unmatched. CDR3 sequence (DNA): TGTGCCAGCAGCCAAGAGAAACAGGGGCGACCCTACGAGCAGTACTTC. Its translation is CASSQEKQGRPYEQYF.

The chain couples TRBV7-2 to TRBJ2-7; no definite D call. Between the trimmed V and J ends, which lost 5 bases and 0 bases, there was a span of 17 bases. The V gene's germline CDR1 is SGHTA and CDR2 FQGNSA. This CDR3 comprises 16 residues. The CDR3 protein is CASSPFLDTPSYEQYF. In nucleotides, the CDR3 is TGTGCCAGCAGCCCATTCCTTGACACTCCCTCCTACGAGCAGTACTTC.

The table lists this clonotype with many counts. The gene calls are TRBV19 and TRBJ1-1; possibly TRBD1 for D (6 bases). V lost 6 bases and J 0 bases, leaving 14 bases between the germline ends. CDR1 is LNHDA, CDR2 SQIVND, per germline (reference sequence). CDR3 length: 15 residues. The CDR3 here is CASSSGTYVNTEAFF. CDR3 coding DNA: TGTGCCAGTAGCTCAGGGACATACGTGAACACTGAAGCTTTCTTT. Based on the CDR3 plus reference TRBV19 and TRBJ1-1, the full variable domain is DGGITQSPKYLFRKEGQNVTLSCEQNLNHDAMYWYRQDPGQGLRLIYYSQIVNDFQKGDIAEGYSVSREKKESFPLTVTSAQKNPTAFYLCASSSGTYVNTEAFFGQGTRLTVV.

This chain connects TRBV18 to TRBJ2-7, with D possibly being TRBD2 (5 bases). The CDR3 has 14 amino acids. With 1 base removed from V and 2 bases from J, the gap between germline ends came to 9 bases. CDR1 and CDR2 from the germline V gene are KGHSH and LQKENI. The CDR3 is CASSPRAGAYEQYF. The CDR3 nucleotides are TGTGCCAGCTCACCACGGGCCGGGGCCTACGAGCAGTACTTC.

This chain joins TRBV10-3 and TRBJ2-3; D is uncertain. Germline V gene data show CDR1 as ENHRY and CDR2 as SYGVKD. The CDR3 is 14 residues long. V lost 10 bases, J lost 0 bases, and 14 bases lay in between. This CDR3 reads CATTSTSSTDTQYF. The CDR3 bases are TGTGCCACAACAAGTACTTCTAGCACAGATACGCAGTATTTT.

The chain combines TRBV19 with TRBJ1-2; D not certain. This CDR3 region has 13 residues. V lost 6 bases and J 0 bases, leaving 8 bases between the germline ends. Germline V lookup: CDR1 LNHDA, CDR2 SQIVND (reference sequence). CDR3 amino acids: CASRGQTNYGYTF. The CDR3 coding sequence is TGTGCCAGTAGAGGGCAGACTAACTATGGCTACACCTTC.